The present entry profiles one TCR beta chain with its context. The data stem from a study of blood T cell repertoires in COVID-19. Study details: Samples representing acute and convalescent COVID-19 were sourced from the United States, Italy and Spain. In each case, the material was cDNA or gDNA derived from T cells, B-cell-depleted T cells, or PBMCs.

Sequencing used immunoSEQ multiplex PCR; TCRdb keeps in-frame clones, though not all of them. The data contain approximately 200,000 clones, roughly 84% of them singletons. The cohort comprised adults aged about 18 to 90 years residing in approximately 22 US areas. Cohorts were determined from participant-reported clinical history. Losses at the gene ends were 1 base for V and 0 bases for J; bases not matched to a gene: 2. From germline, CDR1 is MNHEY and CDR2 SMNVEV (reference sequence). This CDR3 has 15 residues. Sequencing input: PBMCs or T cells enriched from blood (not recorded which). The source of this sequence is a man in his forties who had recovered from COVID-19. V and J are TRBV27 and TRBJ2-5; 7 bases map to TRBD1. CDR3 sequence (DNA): TGTGCCAGCAGTTTATACGGGACAGACCAAGAGACCCAGTACTTC. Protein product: CASSLYGTDQETQYF.